A single sample is the source of the 20 T cell receptor beta chains below, sequenced in a study of blood T cell repertoires in COVID-19. The table came from immunoSEQ multiplex PCR; TCRdb's copy has only in-frame clones and leaves some out. The top ten clones hold 1.3% of a sample with about 380,000 clones, 87% of them seen once. Material: PBMCs or T cells enriched from blood (not recorded which). Every receptor here comes from a man aged 25 to 40 who had recovered from COVID-19.

J is TRBJ1-1 and V is TRBV7-2; D unresolved. Germline CDR1 and CDR2: SGHTA and FQGNSA. V shed 2 bases and J shed 4 bases, with 11 bases lying between them. This CDR3 is built from 14 residues. The CDR3 region is CASSLWPGSTEAFF. DNA of the CDR3: TGTGCCAGCAGCTTATGGCCGGGGAGCACTGAAGCTTTCTTT.

The chain links TRBV19 to TRBJ1-5; TRBD1 matches at 8 bases. The CDR3 has 16 amino acids. Germline loops: CDR1 LNHDA, CDR2 SQIVND (reference sequence). Unmatched junction bases numbered 13, after V lost 10 bases and J lost 2 bases. CDR3 bases: TGTGCCACCCGATATGCAGGGGGCGCGGGCAATCAGCCCCAGCATTTT. Translated, it gives CATRYAGGAGNQPQHF.

This rearrangement joins TRBV6-5 to TRBJ1-2; D may be TRBD1 (5 bases). CDR3 size: 14 residues. Trimming cost V 2 bases and J 6 bases, with 13 bases left between them. The germline V gene encodes CDR1 MNHEY and CDR2 SVGAGI. The CDR3 region is CASSYTQRGNGYTF. The DNA for the CDR3 is TGTGCCAGCAGTTACACCCAACGGGGGAATGGCTACACCTTC.

The genes are TRBV7-3 and TRBJ2-3; D not certain. The length of the CDR3 is 12 residues. Germline V gives CDR1 SGHTA, CDR2 FQGTGA. The V and J ends lost 4 bases and 0 bases respectively, with 2 bases between them. CDR3 DNA sequence: TGTGCCAGCAGCTCGAGCACAGATACGCAGTATTTT. Encoded protein: CASSSSTDTQYF.

The rearrangement links TRBV7-9 to TRBJ1-4, with a possible D match to TRBD1 (5 bases). CDR1 is SEHNR and CDR2 is FQNEAQ in the germline V gene (reference sequence). This CDR3 has 18 amino acids. V lost 5 bases and J lost 4, with 23 bases in between. CDR3 residues: CASSLPIGEALGNEKLFF. CDR3 sequence (DNA): TGTGCCAGCAGCCTCCCCATAGGGGAGGCCTTGGGTAATGAAAAACTGTTTTTT.

This sequence joins TRBV7-8 and TRBJ2-1, with D perhaps TRBD2 (6 bases). Deletions cut 2 bases from V and 2 bases from J, with 13 bases between. The CDR3 length is 16 residues. Per the germline V gene, CDR1 is SGHVS and CDR2 is FQNEAQ. The CDR3 reads CASSLRVGGAYNEQFF. CDR3 nucleotides: TGTGCCAGCAGCTTAAGAGTAGGCGGGGCCTACAATGAGCAGTTCTTC.

The rearrangement links TRBV25-1 to TRBJ1-2; a weak D match, TRBD1 (6 bases). Per germline, CDR1 MGHDK and CDR2 SYGVNS. The germline V and J ends were trimmed by 2 bases and 3 bases, with 13 bases remaining between them. The CDR3 is made up of 15 amino acids. The chain's CDR3 is CASSEGGAGDYGYTF. As DNA, the CDR3 is TGTGCCAGCAGTGAAGGTGGAGCAGGGGACTATGGCTACACCTTC.

This sequence joins TRBV18 and TRBJ1-2, with D maybe TRBD1 (6 bases). CDR1 is KGHSH, CDR2 LQKENI, per germline. Trimming shortened V by 6 bases and J by 2 bases, and 10 bases separated the two germline ends. The CDR3 covers 13 residues. CDR3 residues: CASSDRTNYGYTF. The CDR3 DNA reads as TGTGCCAGCTCTGACAGGACGAACTATGGCTACACCTTC.

The chain has TRBV2 and TRBJ1-2; D gene unclear. Trimming took off 3 bases at V and 7 bases at J, with 12 bases between the two ends. Germline CDR1 and CDR2: SNHLY and FYNNEI. The CDR3 consists of 13 residues. CDR3 coding DNA: TGTGCCAGCAGTGACGCGGGCGGGGTTGGCTACACCTTC. Translating gives CASSDAGGVGYTF.

This clone came up a few times. The gene calls are TRBV6-4 and TRBJ1-3; D not certain. Per the germline V gene, CDR1 is MRHNA and CDR2 is SNTAGT. V lost 8 bases to trimming and J lost 4 bases, with 21 bases between them. There are 16 residues in the CDR3. The CDR3 bases are TGTGCCAGCCCCCCTAGCGGGGTTCAGCTGGGAAACACCATATATTTT. This sequence encodes CASPPSGVQLGNTIYF.

This clone was seen a handful of times. V and J are TRBV30 and TRBJ1-5; D call uncertain. There are 11 residues in the CDR3. Per the germline V gene, CDR1 is GTSNPN and CDR2 is SVGIG (reference sequence). Trimming removed 1 base from V and 16 bases from J, with 14 bases in between. The CDR3 DNA reads as TGTGCCTGGAGTGGAAGAGGGCAATTACATTTT. It specifies CAWSGRGQLHF.

The chain uses TRBV12-5 and TRBJ2-1, with D possibly being TRBD1 (5 bases). The CDR3 sequence is 12 residues long. Trimming cost V 0 bases and J 9 bases, with 6 bases left between them. From germline, CDR1 is LGHNT and CDR2 FRNRAP. The CDR3 DNA sequence: TGTGCTAGTGGTTTGGTAAGGGGTGAGCAGTTCTTC. The encoded protein is CASGLVRGEQFF.

The chain joins TRBV6-5 to TRBJ2-2; 10 nucleotides align to TRBD1. CDR3 length: 15 amino acids. V dropped 6 bases and J dropped 3; count of bases not matched to a gene: 4. Germline V gives CDR1 MNHEY, CDR2 SVGAGI. CDR3 loop: CASRGGTGDTGELFF. Written as DNA, the CDR3 is TGTGCCAGCAGAGGAGGGACAGGGGACACCGGGGAGCTGTTTTTT.

This clone was picked up many times. The V gene is TRBV7-6, the J gene TRBJ2-5; 9 bases are shared with TRBD1. The CDR3 length is 15 residues. The trim removed 3 bases at V and 5 bases at J, leaving 7 bases unmatched. Germline V gene sequence: CDR1 SGHVS, CDR2 FNYEAQ. The CDR3 DNA follows: TGTGCCAGCAGCTTCCTACAGGGGGCCGGTGAGACCCAGTACTTC. This sequence encodes CASSFLQGAGETQYF.

V usage is TRBV6-5 and J usage is TRBJ2-7; D is perhaps TRBD2 (5 bases). The CDR3 extends over 15 amino acids. Between the trimmed V and J ends, which lost 6 bases and 7 bases, there was a span of 22 bases. Germline CDR1 MNHEY, CDR2 SVGAGI. The CDR3 sequence: CASSSPGIWIREQYF. For the CDR3, the DNA is TGTGCCAGCAGCAGTCCCGGGATTTGGATAAGGGAGCAGTACTTC.

The chain links TRBV2 to TRBJ1-1; 7 bases fit TRBD1. V gave up 5 bases and J gave up 0 bases; unmatched junction bases: 3. In germline, CDR1 is SNHLY, CDR2 FYNNEI. The CDR3 has 14 amino acids. The CDR3 here is CASSSGGLNTEAFF. Written as DNA, the CDR3 is TGTGCCAGCAGTTCAGGGGGTCTGAACACTGAAGCTTTCTTT.

The chain combines TRBV10-1 with TRBJ1-4, with a tentative D call TRBD1 (6 bases). Trimming cost V 5 bases and J 0 bases, with 13 bases left between them. The CDR3 is 16 residues long. Germline V gene lookup returns CDR1 WNHNN and CDR2 SYGVQD (reference sequence). The CDR3 region is CASSSDRSATNEKLFF. Written as DNA, the CDR3 is TGCGCCAGCAGTTCCGACAGGAGCGCAACTAATGAAAAACTGTTTTTT.

The chain has TRBV5-5 and TRBJ2-3, with 10 bases lining up with TRBD2. The CDR3 has 16 residues. Trimming cost V 3 bases and J 6 bases; bases outside gene matches: 10. Germline CDR1 reads SGHKS; CDR2 reads YYEKEE (reference sequence). CDR3 loop: CASSSYERGGGDTQYF. CDR3 coding DNA: TGTGCCAGCAGCTCCTACGAGCGGGGGGGCGGGGATACGCAGTATTTT.

The genes are TRBV19 and TRBJ2-5; 8 bases agree with TRBD1. Germline lookup yields CDR1 LNHDA and CDR2 SQIVND (reference sequence). The V gene end was trimmed by 5 bases and the J gene end by 1 base; junction bases not matched to a gene: 9. There are 16 residues in the CDR3. The CDR3 DNA follows: TGTGCCAGTAGTCACCGGCGCGGACAGGGCCAAGAGACCCAGTACTTC. Its protein product is CASSHRRGQGQETQYF.

The V gene is TRBV6-5, the J gene TRBJ2-5, with TRBD2 matching 8 bases. Looked up from germline, CDR1 is MNHEY and CDR2 is SVGAGI. The trim removed 6 bases at V and 5 bases at J, leaving 5 bases unmatched. CDR3 length equals 13 residues. Here the CDR3 DNA reads TGTGCCAGCAGCCGGGGGGGGTTGGAGACCCAGTACTTC. It codes for CASSRGGLETQYF.